These 29 T cell receptor beta chains were sequenced from one sample in a study of radiotherapy plus CTLA-4 blockade in lung cancer. Data came from immunoSEQ multiplex PCR; TCRdb stores just in-frame clones and leaves some out. This table has over 85,000 clones, approximately 86% appearing once. Sequenced material: peripheral blood, taken from a patient treated with radiotherapy plus ipilimumab. The receptors were gathered from a human donor with non-small cell lung cancer that progressed on radiotherapy plus ipilimumab.

CDR3 sequence (DNA): TGCACCAGCATAACCGGACCAACAGGGTCGGGAGGATTCTTCGGTGAGTACTTC. Translating gives CTSITGPTGSGGFFGEYF. The V and J genes are TRBV1 and TRBJ2-7; the D call TRBD2 from the table was never checked on the DNA. TRBV1 is shown as a pseudogene. CDR3 length equals 18 residues.

The chain combines TRBV9 with TRBJ1-6, with D possibly being TRBD1 (6 bases). The V gene lost 3 bases and the J gene lost 5 bases, with 15 bases spanning the gap. Germline values: CDR1 SGDLS, CDR2 YYNGEE. This CDR3 spans 16 amino acids. In DNA, the CDR3 is TGTGCCAGCAGCGGATCACAGGGCTTCAATAATTCACCCCTCCACTTT. It yields the protein CASSGSQGFNNSPLHF.

The rearrangement links TRBV19 to TRBJ1-1, with D unclear. V lost 6 bases and J 12 bases, leaving 14 bases between the germline ends. Germline V gene sequence: CDR1 LNHDA, CDR2 SQIVND (reference sequence). CDR3 length: 11 amino acids. The CDR3 loop reads CASREGHESFF. CDR3 bases: TGTGCCAGTAGGGAGGGTCATGAGTCTTTCTTT.

J is TRBJ1-1 and V is TRBV5-4; possible D gene TRBD1, 5 bases. CDR1 is SGHNT, CDR2 YYREEE, per germline (reference sequence). This CDR3 comprises 15 residues. V lost 3 bases, J lost 5 bases, and 17 bases lay in between. This chain's CDR3 is CASSYIQARATEAFF. CDR3 DNA: TGTGCCAGCAGCTATATACAGGCGAGGGCGACTGAAGCTTTCTTT.

This clone has just one count. This chain links TRBV7-9 with TRBJ2-3, with D tentatively TRBD2 (5 bases). The germline V gene has CDR1 SEHNR and CDR2 FQNEAQ (reference sequence). Trimming cost V 4 bases and J 1 base, with 9 bases left between them. The CDR3 has 14 residues. CDR3: CASSYGVGTDTQYF. CDR3 DNA sequence: TGTGCCAGCAGCTACGGGGTTGGCACAGATACGCAGTATTTT. The full variable domain, rest sourced from reference TRBV7-9 and TRBJ2-3, is DTGVSQNPRHKITKRGQNVTFRCDPISEHNRLYWYRQTLGQGPEFLTYFQNEAQLEKSRLLSDRFSAERPKGSFSTLEIQRTEQGDSAMYLCASSYGVGTDTQYFGPGTRLTVL.

This chain links TRBV9 with TRBJ2-3, with 11 bases aligning to TRBD2. Germline loops: CDR1 SGDLS, CDR2 YYNGEE. The V gene end was trimmed by 4 bases and the J gene end by 4 bases; junction bases not matched to a gene: 8. This CDR3 contains 16 residues. CDR3 amino acids: CASSLGLAGGPDTQYF. DNA for the CDR3: TGTGCCAGCAGCTTAGGCCTAGCGGGAGGTCCAGATACGCAGTATTTT.

In the case of this clone: The junction departs from the called germline gene at one end, perhaps through a read error. This chain connects TRBV7-7 to TRBJ2-2, with D possibly being TRBD1 or TRBD2 (5 bases each). This CDR3 region has 14 residues. Per the germline V gene, CDR1 is SSHAT and CDR2 is FNYEAQ (reference sequence). The CDR3 reads CASSSGAHTGELFF. The CDR3 bases are TGTGCTAGCAGTTCCGGGGCCCACACCGGGGAGCTGTTTTTT.

The rearrangement joins TRBV5-4 to TRBJ2-3; TRBD2 is a possible D gene (6 bases). Germline CDR1 is SGHNT and CDR2 is YYREEE (reference sequence). The CDR3 totals 16 residues. V was shortened by 4 bases and J by 0 bases, with 15 bases between the two germline ends. CDR3 in DNA: TGTGCCAGCAGCCCAGGGACTCGAACTAGCACAGATACGCAGTATTTT. This codes for CASSPGTRTSTDTQYF. Drawing the rest from reference TRBV5-4 and TRBJ2-3, the complete variable domain is ETGVTQSPTHLIKTRGQQVTLRCSSQSGHNTVSWYQQALGQGPQFIFQYYREEENGRGNFPPRFSGLQFPNYSSELNVNALELDDSALYLCASSPGTRTSTDTQYFGPGTRLTVL.

This sequence joins TRBV27 and TRBJ2-7; D is uncertain. The CDR3 consists of 13 residues. Germline CDR1 MNHEY, CDR2 SMNVEV (reference sequence). V was pared by 5 bases and J by 3 bases, with 11 bases between. CDR3 sequence: CASSVVPSYEQYF. As DNA, the CDR3 is TGTGCCAGCAGTGTTGTACCGAGCTACGAGCAGTACTTC.

The chain employs TRBV5-1 and TRBJ2-3; TRBD2 matches 8 bases. The V gene end was trimmed by 2 bases and the J gene end by 5 bases; junction bases not matched to a gene: 4. CDR3 length equals 14 residues. Germline CDR1 is SGHRS and CDR2 is YFSETQ. CDR3 nucleotides: TGCGCCAGCAGCTTCGGGGCGGGGGGAGATACGCAGTATTTT. This gives the protein CASSFGAGGDTQYF.

This chain joins TRBV7-9 and TRBJ1-1; D is unresolved. This CDR3 has 12 residues. Deletions cut 5 bases from V and 6 bases from J, with 10 bases between. Germline assignment: CDR1 SEHNR and CDR2 FQNEAQ (reference sequence). The CDR3 loop is CASSLVAPEAFF. The CDR3, as DNA: TGTGCCAGCAGCCTGGTAGCCCCTGAAGCTTTCTTT.

This chain links TRBV19 with TRBJ2-1; 10 bases line up with TRBD1. The CDR3 sequence is 14 residues long. Per the germline V gene, CDR1 is LNHDA and CDR2 is SQIVND (reference sequence). V gave up 4 bases and J gave up 7 bases; unmatched junction bases: 4. CDR3 in DNA: TGTGCCAGTAGTAGGGACAGGGGCAGAAATGAGCAGTTCTTC. This gives the protein CASSRDRGRNEQFF.

The chain combines TRBV5-1 with TRBJ2-3, with 10 bases fitting TRBD2. CDR1 is SGHRS, CDR2 YFSETQ, per germline. The CDR3 loop spans 15 amino acids. With 4 bases clipped from V and 5 bases from J, the junction kept 7 bases outside the gene matches. CDR3 nucleotides: TGCGCCAGCAGCCAAGCGGGAGGGAGGGTAGATACGCAGTATTTT. Encoded protein: CASSQAGGRVDTQYF.

This clone was recorded a few times. The genes are TRBV7-9 and TRBJ1-1; D is uncertain. Trimming stripped 8 bases from V and 4 bases from J, with 14 bases between. The germline CDR1 and CDR2 sequences are SEHNR and FQNEAQ (reference sequence). The CDR3 contains 13 residues. This chain's CDR3 is CASEGSAATEAFF. In DNA form, the CDR3 reads TGTGCCAGCGAAGGCTCAGCTGCCACTGAAGCTTTCTTT.

J is TRBJ2-5 and V is TRBV10-1, with 12 bases lining up with TRBD1. Losses at the gene ends were 4 bases for V and 5 bases for J; bases not matched to a gene: 5. The CDR3 length is 15 residues. Germline CDR1 is WNHNN and CDR2 is SYGVQD (reference sequence). The CDR3: CASSGGQGATETQYF. The CDR3 DNA sequence: TGCGCCAGCAGTGGGGGACAGGGGGCTACGGAGACCCAGTACTTC.

Only a few counts were recorded for this clone. The rearrangement uses TRBV30 and TRBJ2-2; D not certain. Germline V gene sequence: CDR1 GTSNPN, CDR2 SVGIG (reference sequence). V was shortened by 5 bases and J by 7 bases, with 14 bases between the two germline ends. This CDR3 has 13 residues. CDR3 loop: CAWSVLLGGELFF. The CDR3 nucleotides read TGTGCCTGGTCGGTACTTCTGGGCGGGGAGCTGTTTTTT.

The chain combines TRBV6-6 with TRBJ1-4; possibly TRBD1 for D (6 bases). The germline V and J ends were trimmed by 2 bases and 8 bases, with 18 bases remaining between them. This CDR3 is built from 16 residues. CDR1 is MNHNY, CDR2 SVGAGI, per germline (reference sequence). CDR3 loop: CASSYDLGGRGEKLFF. In DNA form, the CDR3 reads TGTGCCAGCAGTTACGATTTGGGGGGGCGCGGAGAAAAACTGTTTTTT.

This rearrangement joins TRBV28 to TRBJ1-3, with no clear D. With 5 bases removed from V and 4 bases from J, the gap between germline ends came to 15 bases. Per the germline V gene, CDR1 is MDHEN and CDR2 is SYDVKM. The CDR3 consists of 15 residues. The CDR3 nucleotides are TGTGCCAGCAGTGATATGATACTTCTGGGAAACACCATATATTTT. This sequence encodes CASSDMILLGNTIYF. The full variable domain, with the rest looked up from reference TRBV28 and TRBJ1-3, is DVKVTQSSRYLVKRTGEKVFLECVQDMDHENMFWYRQDPGLGLRLIYFSYDVKMKEKGDIPEGYSVSREKKERFSLILESASTNQTSMYLCASSDMILLGNTIYFGEGSWLTVV.

The chain employs TRBV30 and TRBJ1-1; TRBD1 might be the D (5 bases). This CDR3 is built from 13 residues. The V gene lost 0 bases and the J gene lost 3 bases, with 8 bases spanning the gap. Germline-derived CDR1 and CDR2 are GTSNPN and SVGIG (reference sequence). CDR3 DNA sequence: TGTGCCTGGAGTGTACAAGGGGACACTGAAGCTTTCTTT. It specifies CAWSVQGDTEAFF.

V is TRBV25-1 and J is TRBJ1-3; no clear D gene. The germline V and J ends were trimmed by 4 bases and 0 bases, with 10 bases remaining between them. CDR1 MGHDK and CDR2 SYGVNS come from the germline V gene. This CDR3 contains 15 residues. The CDR3 is CASSGAGDSGNTIYF. As DNA, the CDR3 is TGTGCCAGCAGTGGCGCAGGAGACTCTGGAAACACCATATATTTT.

The V and J genes are TRBV13 and TRBJ2-2; 7 bases are a match to TRBD2. CDR1 is PRHDT and CDR2 is FYEKMQ in the germline V gene (reference sequence). The CDR3 extends over 15 amino acids. With 3 bases clipped from V and 4 bases from J, the junction kept 5 bases outside the gene matches. The DNA of the CDR3 is TGTGCCAGCAGCTTTGCCGGGAGGTCCACCGGGGAGCTGTTTTTT. It translates to CASSFAGRSTGELFF.

The chain recombines TRBV5-1 with TRBJ1-1; 8 positions match TRBD1. Germline V gene lookup returns CDR1 SGHRS and CDR2 YFSETQ. V was pared by 7 bases and J by 0 bases, with 5 bases of the junction left unmatched. The CDR3 totals 14 residues. The CDR3 DNA is TGCGCCAGCGACAGGGGCGGGCTGAACACTGAAGCTTTCTTT. This codes for CASDRGGLNTEAFF.

The rearrangement uses TRBV7-9 and TRBJ2-3, with 12 bases aligning to TRBD2. CDR1 and CDR2 (germline): SEHNR, FQNEAQ (reference sequence). V trimming: 1 base; J trimming: 5 bases; junction bases outside the gene matches: 4. CDR3 length equals 16 residues. For the CDR3, the DNA is TGTGCCAGCAGCTTAGGACTAGCGGGAGAAAAAGATACGCAGTATTTT. This translates into CASSLGLAGEKDTQYF.

The chain recombines TRBV4-1 with TRBJ2-3, with 10 positions matching TRBD2. The CDR3 loop spans 21 amino acids. V lost 0 bases and J lost 4; bases outside the gene matches: 19. Germline V lookup: CDR1 MGHRA, CDR2 YSYEKL. The CDR3 loop reads CASSQDSLAGEVSGFPDTQYF. In DNA form, the CDR3 reads TGCGCCAGCAGCCAAGATTCGCTAGCGGGAGAGGTTTCTGGGTTTCCAGATACGCAGTATTTT.

This rearrangement joins TRBV5-1 to TRBJ1-2, with no clear D. This CDR3 comprises 14 residues. V gave up 4 bases and J gave up 8 bases, with 18 bases separating them. Germline CDR1 is SGHRS and CDR2 is YFSETQ. The CDR3 reads CASSLGGPQLGYTF. The CDR3 DNA sequence: TGCGCCAGCAGCCTGGGAGGACCTCAACTAGGCTACACCTTC. Filled out from reference TRBV5-1 and TRBJ1-2, the complete variable domain reads KAGVTQTPRYLIKTRGQQVTLSCSPISGHRSVSWYQQTPGQGLQFLFEYFSETQRNKGNFPGRFSGRQFSNSRSEMNVSTLELGDSALYLCASSLGGPQLGYTFGSGTRLTVV.

This clone was seen a few times. J is TRBJ2-1 and V is TRBV6-4; D unclear. V was pared by 5 bases and J by 6 bases, with 17 bases between. There are 15 residues in the CDR3. The germline V gene encodes CDR1 MRHNA and CDR2 SNTAGT. CDR3 nucleotides: TGTGCCAGCAGTCCGGGCCCCGAACCGGCCAATGAGCAGTTCTTC. Amino acid sequence: CASSPGPEPANEQFF.

The chain has TRBV7-6 and TRBJ2-3, with 9 nucleotides matching TRBD2. The CDR3 extends over 16 amino acids. The germline V gene has CDR1 SGHVS and CDR2 FNYEAQ. J gave up 2 bases and V 1 base, and 4 bases lay outside the gene matches. The CDR3 region is CASSLGASGATDTQYF. The CDR3 nucleotides read TGTGCCAGCAGCTTAGGTGCTAGCGGGGCCACAGATACGCAGTATTTT.

The rearrangement uses TRBV11-3 and TRBJ2-3, with 8 positions matching TRBD2. The ends lost 5 bases at V and 1 base at J; junction bases unmatched: 8. The CDR3 contains 16 residues. Germline CDR1 SGHNT, CDR2 YENEEA. The CDR3 DNA reads as TGTGCCAGCAGCCTCGACCTGCGGGAGGGCACAGATACGCAGTATTTT. As protein: CASSLDLREGTDTQYF. Full variable domain (rest looked up from reference TRBV11-3 and TRBJ2-3): EAGVVQSPRYKIIEKKQPVAFWCNPISGHNTLYWYLQNLGQGPELLIRYENEEAVDDSQLPKDRFSAERLKGVDSTLKIQPAELGDSAVYLCASSLDLREGTDTQYFGPGTRLTVL.

The V call is TRBV2, the J call TRBJ2-3, with 7 nucleotides matching TRBD2. The CDR3 is 13 residues long. CDR1 and CDR2 (germline): SNHLY, FYNNEI. The ends lost 7 bases at V and 0 bases at J; junction bases unmatched: 1. CDR3 bases: TGTGCCAGCACCGGGGGGAGCACAGATACGCAGTATTTT. Translated: CASTGGSTDTQYF.